The 3 T cell receptor beta chains reported below all come from one sample, sequenced in a study of blood T cell repertoires in COVID-19. Some clones are missing from TCRdb's copy, which holds only in-frame ones; the method was immunoSEQ multiplex PCR. The sample contains roughly 500,000 clones, 89% of which appear only once. The sequencing input was peripheral blood. Receptors originate from a man younger than 35 with COVID-19, enrolled during active disease.

V usage is TRBV29-1 and J usage is TRBJ1-2; 8 bases are a match to TRBD1. Trimming removed 7 bases from V and 4 bases from J; junction bases left unmatched: 8. CDR3 length: 13 amino acids. Looked up from germline, CDR1 is SQVTM and CDR2 is ANQGSEA. CDR3 coding DNA: TGCAGCGCCGAGACAGGGGCTGTCTATGGCTACACCTTC. As protein: CSAETGAVYGYTF. The variable domain in full, with the rest retrieved from reference TRBV29-1 and TRBJ1-2, is SAVISQKPSRDICQRGTSLTIQCQVDSQVTMMFWYRQQPGQSLTLIATANQGSEATYESGFVIDKFPISRPNLTFSTLTVSNMSPEDSSIYLCSAETGAVYGYTFGSGTRLTVV.

This chain uses TRBV6-5 with TRBJ2-2; possibly TRBD2 for D (6 bases). The germline V gene has CDR1 MNHEY and CDR2 SVGAGI. This CDR3 is 14 amino acids long. The germline V and J ends were trimmed by 2 bases and 7 bases, with 11 bases remaining between them. In DNA, the CDR3 is TGTGCCAGCAGTTACCGCCTGGGGGGCGGGGAGCTGTTTTTT. It translates to CASSYRLGGGELFF.

The chain recombines TRBV2 with TRBJ2-3, with 7 bases lining up with TRBD2. The V gene's germline CDR1 is SNHLY and CDR2 FYNNEI. This CDR3 spans 14 amino acids. Germline trimming cut 4 bases from V and 6 bases from J; bases unmatched to any gene: 7. The CDR3 reads CASSASGAMDTQYF. CDR3 in DNA: TGTGCCAGCAGTGCGAGCGGGGCCATGGATACGCAGTATTTT.